These 12 T cell receptor beta chains were all obtained from the same sample, sequenced in a study of shared clonotypes between healthy human individuals. Using immunoSEQ multiplex PCR, the repertoire was profiled, and TCRdb retains in-frame clones only, with some absent. The sample includes roughly 770,000 clones, approximately 97% seen only once; the top ten take about 0.25%. CD45RO negativity and positive selection for CCR7 defined naive CD8 cells, a population that excluded terminally differentiated effector memory CD45RA+ cells. The sample comprised naive CD8+ T cells sorted from blood. The receptors were sampled from a man aged 25 to 45 in good health.

V gene TRBV7-6 combines with J gene TRBJ2-2; the D gene could be TRBD1 or TRBD2 (5 bases each). V lost 4 bases and J lost 2, with 14 bases in between. CDR3 length equals 16 residues. Germline values: CDR1 SGHVS, CDR2 FNYEAQ. CDR3 region: CASSYRPGPNTGELFF. CDR3 DNA sequence: TGTGCCAGCAGCTACCGCCCGGGACCAAACACCGGGGAGCTGTTTTTT.

The V and J genes are TRBV28 and TRBJ2-5; 8 bases are a match to TRBD1. Trimming at V came to 8 bases and at J to 4 bases, leaving 12 bases not matched to a gene. There are 15 residues in the CDR3. Germline lookup yields CDR1 MDHEN and CDR2 SYDVKM. CDR3 residues: CASFPLDRGPETQYF. CDR3 bases: TGTGCCAGCTTTCCCCTCGACAGGGGTCCAGAGACCCAGTACTTC.

This CDR3 is CASNRWWDRASGEQYF. DNA for the CDR3: TGTGCCAGTAATCGGTGGTGGGACAGGGCTAGCGGTGAGCAGTATTTT. This chain connects TRBV19 to TRBJ2-3; TRBD1 aligns across 9 bases. V lost 7 bases to trimming and J lost 11 bases; unmatched junction nucleotides: 19. The germline V gene encodes CDR1 LNHDA and CDR2 SQIVND (reference sequence). CDR3 length: 16 residues.

The V gene is TRBV27, the J gene TRBJ2-7; 12 bases fit TRBD1. Per the germline V gene, CDR1 is MNHEY and CDR2 is SMNVEV (reference sequence). This CDR3 has 14 amino acids. The ends lost 5 bases at V and 7 bases at J; junction bases unmatched: 6. The CDR3 reads CASSPGTGGSEQYF. The CDR3 bases are TGTGCCAGCAGTCCTGGGACAGGGGGCTCTGAGCAGTACTTC.

The V and J genes are TRBV15 and TRBJ1-1, with D unclear. This CDR3 region has 15 residues. The germline gives CDR1 LNHNV, CDR2 YYDKDF (reference sequence). Trimming took 3 bases from V and 1 from J, leaving 12 bases between them. The CDR3 here is CATSSDRGQNTEAFF. The CDR3 DNA follows: TGTGCCACCAGCAGCGACCGGGGTCAGAACACTGAAGCTTTCTTT.

V and J are TRBV14 and TRBJ2-1; TRBD2 is a possible D gene (6 bases). The length of the CDR3 is 13 residues. The germline V and J ends were trimmed by 6 bases and 9 bases, with 15 bases remaining between them. Per germline, CDR1 SGHDN and CDR2 FVKESK. DNA of the CDR3: TGTGCCAGCAGAAGTGGCGGGAAGGTTGAGCAGTTCTTC. It is translated as CASRSGGKVEQFF. Filled out from reference TRBV14 and TRBJ2-1, the complete variable domain reads EAGVTQFPSHSVIEKGQTVTLRCDPISGHDNLYWYRRVMGKEIKFLLHFVKESKQDESGMPNNRFLAERTGGTYSTLKVQPAELEDSGVYFCASRSGGKVEQFFGPGTRLTVL.

This clone occurred once. The gene calls are TRBV19 and TRBJ1-1, with a possible D match to TRBD1 (5 bases). Germline V gene sequence: CDR1 LNHDA, CDR2 SQIVND (reference sequence). The CDR3 contains 14 residues. Between the trimmed V and J ends, which lost 3 bases and 9 bases, there was a span of 17 bases. CDR3 sequence reads: CASSMNPRATQAFF. The DNA of the CDR3 is TGTGCCAGTAGTATGAACCCCAGGGCCACCCAAGCTTTCTTT. Complete variable domain (other parts from reference TRBV19 and TRBJ1-1): DGGITQSPKYLFRKEGQNVTLSCEQNLNHDAMYWYRQDPGQGLRLIYYSQIVNDFQKGDIAEGYSVSREKKESFPLTVTSAQKNPTAFYLCASSMNPRATQAFFGQGTRLTVV.

This chain connects TRBV9 to TRBJ2-7, with 13 bases fitting TRBD2. V lost 4 bases and J lost 4; bases outside the gene matches: 8. This CDR3 region has 16 residues. Germline V gives CDR1 SGDLS, CDR2 YYNGEE. CDR3 bases: TGTGCCAGCAGCTCTAAGGGACTAGCGGGACGGTACGAGCAGTACTTC. It encodes CASSSKGLAGRYEQYF.

The CDR3 loop reads CASSYLVRGETQYF. The CDR3 region has the DNA TGTGCCAGCAGTTACCTAGTGAGGGGAGAGACCCAGTACTTC. V is TRBV6-6 and J is TRBJ2-5; D might be TRBD1 or TRBD2, each matching 5 bases. CDR3 length: 14 residues. Trimming took 2 bases from V and 4 from J, leaving 11 bases between them. Looked up from germline, CDR1 is MNHNY and CDR2 is SVGAGI (reference sequence).

V and J are TRBV5-6 and TRBJ1-5; no clear D gene. Trimming cost V 3 bases and J 3 bases, with 4 bases left between them. The CDR3 sequence is 12 residues long. CDR1 and CDR2 from the germline V gene are SGHDT and YYEEEE. The CDR3 DNA sequence: TGTGCCAGCAGCTCCTACAATCAGCCCCAGCATTTT. This sequence encodes CASSSYNQPQHF.

The chain employs TRBV11-2 and TRBJ2-7; tentative D call: TRBD1 (5 bases). The ends were cut back, 1 base at V and 0 bases at J, with 16 bases in the middle. The CDR3 runs 17 residues. Germline V gene lookup returns CDR1 SGHAT and CDR2 FQNNGV. The CDR3 nucleotides are TGTGCCAGCAGCTTAGCCCCTGGCAGGGTTAACTCCTACGAGCAGTACTTC. Amino acids: CASSLAPGRVNSYEQYF.

V is TRBV7-8 and J is TRBJ2-7; possibly TRBD1 for D (6 bases). V lost 5 bases and J lost 3, with 14 bases in between. This CDR3 spans 14 amino acids. Germline V gives CDR1 SGHVS, CDR2 FQNEAQ. Here the CDR3 reads CASSVTGFGYEQYF. CDR3 in DNA: TGTGCCAGCAGCGTAACAGGGTTCGGCTACGAGCAGTACTTC.